A single sample is the source of the 10 T cell receptor beta chains below, sequenced in a study of cytomegalovirus exposure and HLA in healthy donors. This table comes from immunoSEQ multiplex PCR, and its TCRdb copy is limited to in-frame clones, with some not included. The sample has some 140,000 clones, 80% to 90% seen once. Source material: PBMCs. These receptor sequences come from a man aged 18 to 29 in good health and CMV-seronegative.

The chain recombines TRBV7-2 with TRBJ1-2, with no clear D. Looked up from germline, CDR1 is SGHTA and CDR2 is FQGNSA. Trimming took 2 bases from V and 6 from J, leaving 10 bases between them. The CDR3 contains 13 residues. CDR3 in DNA: TGTGCCAGCAGCTTATGGCGGGAAGATGGCTACACCTTC. Protein product: CASSLWREDGYTF.

The chain employs TRBV27 and TRBJ2-7; the D gene is possibly TRBD2 (5 bases). The CDR3 is 13 amino acids. Trimming took off 3 bases at V and 7 bases at J, with 13 bases between the two ends. Looked up from germline, CDR1 is MNHEY and CDR2 is SMNVEV (reference sequence). Written as DNA, the CDR3 is TGTGCCAGCAGTTTCACTAGACCCTGGGAGCAGTACTTC. Its protein product is CASSFTRPWEQYF.

The chain recombines TRBV5-1 with TRBJ2-7, with 7 bases fitting TRBD2. Germline V gene lookup returns CDR1 SGHRS and CDR2 YFSETQ. V lost 3 bases to trimming and J lost 4 bases; unmatched junction nucleotides: 4. The CDR3 is made up of 13 amino acids. In DNA form, the CDR3 reads TGCGCCAGCAGCTGGACTAGTGAGTACGAGCAGTACTTC. Protein sequence: CASSWTSEYEQYF.

The rearrangement links TRBV4-1 to TRBJ2-7, with TRBD1 matching over 9 bases. Unmatched junction bases numbered 4, after V lost 0 bases and J lost 4 bases. Per germline, CDR1 MGHRA and CDR2 YSYEKL. The CDR3 contains 15 residues. For the CDR3, the DNA is TGCGCCAGCAGCCAAGAACGTGACAGGGGGTACGAGCAGTACTTC. Protein sequence: CASSQERDRGYEQYF.

The sample holds many counts of this clone. The chain combines TRBV6-5 with TRBJ1-2; D is possibly TRBD1 (5 bases). Germline CDR1 is MNHEY and CDR2 is SVGAGI. The CDR3 length is 14 residues. The ends were cut back, 2 bases at V and 4 bases at J, with 11 bases in the middle. The CDR3 bases are TGTGCCAGCAGTTACGGGGCAGAGGTCTATGGCTACACCTTC. Residues: CASSYGAEVYGYTF.

The rearrangement uses TRBV6-1 and TRBJ1-1; 8 bases align to TRBD1. V gave up 6 bases and J gave up 3 bases; unmatched junction bases: 9. In germline, CDR1 is MNHNS, CDR2 SASEGT. This CDR3 region has 15 residues. The CDR3 region is CASRSWTGRDTEAFF. The DNA for the CDR3 is TGTGCCAGCAGAAGTTGGACAGGGAGGGACACTGAAGCTTTCTTT.

The chain recombines TRBV6-1 with TRBJ1-3, with 7 bases fitting TRBD1. Germline CDR1 is MNHNS and CDR2 is SASEGT. The junction had 7 bases not matched to a gene; V was cut back by 4 bases and J by 4 bases. There are 15 residues in the CDR3. The CDR3 is CASSAGTVRGNTIYF. The DNA of the CDR3 is TGTGCCAGCAGTGCCGGGACAGTGAGGGGAAACACCATATATTTT.

The chain employs TRBV7-9 and TRBJ2-5, with 9 bases identical to TRBD1. This CDR3 is 14 amino acids long. Germline CDR1 and CDR2: SEHNR and FQNEAQ (reference sequence). The V segment lost 8 bases and the J segment 4 bases; nucleotides outside the gene matches: 8. The CDR3 loop is CASAVGQGRETQYF. The DNA for the CDR3 is TGTGCCAGCGCCGTTGGACAGGGGAGAGAGACCCAGTACTTC. Full variable domain (missing parts from reference TRBV7-9 and TRBJ2-5): DTGVSQNPRHKITKRGQNVTFRCDPISEHNRLYWYRQTLGQGPEFLTYFQNEAQLEKSRLLSDRFSAERPKGSFSTLEIQRTEQGDSAMYLCASAVGQGRETQYFGPGTRLLVL.

V gene TRBV5-1 combines with J gene TRBJ2-7; TRBD1 agrees at 9 bases. Germline-derived CDR1 and CDR2 are SGHRS and YFSETQ. V lost 4 bases, J lost 0 bases, and 8 bases stayed unmatched. The CDR3 has 16 amino acids. The CDR3 reads CASSGTGGEFSYEQYF. The DNA of the CDR3 is TGCGCCAGCAGCGGAACAGGGGGCGAATTCTCCTACGAGCAGTACTTC. Combining the CDR3 with reference TRBV5-1 and TRBJ2-7 gives the whole variable domain KAGVTQTPRYLIKTRGQQVTLSCSPISGHRSVSWYQQTPGQGLQFLFEYFSETQRNKGNFPGRFSGRQFSNSRSEMNVSTLELGDSALYLCASSGTGGEFSYEQYFGPGTRLTVT.

The CDR3 is CASSLSRASYEQYF. The CDR3 DNA follows: TGTGCCAGCAGTTTATCCAGGGCCTCCTACGAGCAGTACTTC. The chain has TRBV27 and TRBJ2-7, with TRBD1 as a possible D gene (5 bases). Germline CDR1 is MNHEY and CDR2 is SMNVEV (reference sequence). V was shortened by 0 bases and J by 0 bases, with 6 bases between the two germline ends. The CDR3 runs 14 residues.